Listed here are 8 T cell receptor beta chains from one sample, sequenced in a study of cytomegalovirus exposure and HLA in healthy donors. This PCR relied on a set of 60 Vbeta primers and 13 Jbeta primers. TCRdb's copy holds only in-frame clones and misses some; the assay was immunoSEQ multiplex PCR. The profile shows around 140,000 clones, 70% to 80% of them singletons. Sequenced: PBMCs. Receptors originate from a woman aged 18-35 years in good health and CMV-seropositive.

This chain connects TRBV28 to TRBJ2-6, with TRBD1 matching 8 bases. Losses at the gene ends were 5 bases for V and 4 bases for J; bases not matched to a gene: 7. Germline V gene sequence: CDR1 MDHEN, CDR2 SYDVKM. CDR3 size: 16 residues. CDR3 protein: CASSGPTGVGANVLTF. The CDR3, as DNA: TGTGCCAGCAGTGGACCGACAGGGGTCGGGGCCAACGTCCTGACTTTC.

V is TRBV12-5 and J is TRBJ2-3, with 11 bases matching TRBD2. Germline V CDR1 and CDR2: LGHNT, FRNRAP. The CDR3 is 15 amino acids. Trimming at V came to 6 bases and at J to 6 bases, leaving 8 bases not matched to a gene. The CDR3 DNA sequence: TGTGCTAGTGGGTCATGGGCTAGCGGGGGGGATACGCAGTATTTT. Its protein is CASGSWASGGDTQYF.

The chain combines TRBV10-2 with TRBJ1-6; TRBD1 might be the D (6 bases). V shed 8 bases and J shed 6 bases, with 8 bases lying between them. Germline lookup yields CDR1 WSHSY and CDR2 SAAADI. The CDR3 has 12 residues. CDR3 sequence reads: CASQGLNSPLHF. In DNA, the CDR3 is TGCGCCAGCCAGGGGCTTAATTCACCCCTCCACTTT.

J is TRBJ2-1 and V is TRBV5-5; 9 nucleotides line up with TRBD2. This CDR3 contains 17 residues. CDR1 is SGHKS, CDR2 YYEKEE, per germline (reference sequence). V shed 4 bases and J 5 bases; nucleotides not matched to a gene: 13. CDR3 region: CASSPSTGTSWDNEQFF. Here the CDR3 DNA reads TGTGCCAGCAGCCCCTCGACCGGGACTAGCTGGGACAATGAGCAGTTCTTC.

The gene calls are TRBV4-3 and TRBJ2-3, with D tentatively TRBD2 (5 bases). V was shortened by 4 bases and J by 2 bases, with 13 bases between the two germline ends. The CDR3 contains 15 residues. The germline V gene encodes CDR1 LGHNA and CDR2 YSLEER. CDR3 sequence (DNA): TGCGCCAGCAGCCTCCAAGCGGATCCCACAGATACGCAGTATTTT. Amino acids: CASSLQADPTDTQYF.

The gene calls are TRBV29-1 and TRBJ2-3, with no clear D. The germline V gene encodes CDR1 SQVTM and CDR2 ANQGSEA. This CDR3 is built from 11 residues. Trimming removed 4 bases at V and 6 bases at J, with 8 bases between. The DNA of the CDR3 is TGCAGCGTTGGAGACGGGGATACGCAGTATTTT. Residues: CSVGDGDTQYF.

This clone was found a few times. V usage is TRBV18 and J usage is TRBJ1-2, with D possibly being TRBD1 (6 bases). Germline V CDR1 and CDR2: KGHSH, LQKENI. Trimming left V 1 base short and J 2 bases short, with 11 bases between. The CDR3 length is 15 residues. The CDR3 is CASSPRTALNYGYTF. Written as DNA, the CDR3 is TGTGCCAGCTCACCACGGACAGCCTTAAACTATGGCTACACCTTC.

The chain carries TRBV6-1 and TRBJ1-2; D is uncertain. Trimming removed 5 bases at V and 0 bases at J, with 13 bases between. Germline CDR1 reads MNHNS; CDR2 reads SASEGT. This CDR3 comprises 15 residues. The CDR3 region has the DNA TGTGCCAGCAGTCTCGCCCTCTCAGCTAACTATGGCTACACCTTC. As protein: CASSLALSANYGYTF.